This is a list of T cell receptor beta chains from one sample in a study of cytomegalovirus exposure and HLA in healthy donors. Method: immunoSEQ multiplex PCR; TCRdb's copy keeps in-frame clones and lacks some. The data contain 40,000 or so clones, about 66% of them singletons. Sequenced: PBMCs. These receptors came from a middle-aged man in good health and CMV-seropositive. CDR3s include the opening cysteine and the closing phenylalanine or tryptophan. The order of the fields is clone size, D gene, V gene, CDR3 length, J gene, CDR3 protein, CDR3 DNA. A D gene is named only where the DNA matches it firmly. Only some rows state a clone size, as once, few, many or a class for expanded clones.

>NA|TRBD1|TRBV29-1|13|TRBJ2-5
CSVARTGGKTQYF
TGCAGCGTTGCTCGGACAGGGGGAAAGACCCAGTACTTC
>NA|NA|TRBV5-4|16|TRBJ2-3
CASSTLRDSSTDTQYF
TGTGCCAGCAGCACCCTCCGGGACTCTAGCACAGATACGCAGTATTTT
>NA|NA|TRBV6-6|15|TRBJ2-7
CASSYPQKTGTEQYF
TGTGCCAGCAGTTACCCTCAAAAAACAGGGACCGAGCAGTACTTC
>NA|TRBD1|TRBV9|15|TRBJ1-1
CASSVVDRGATEAFF
TGTGCCAGCAGCGTAGTTGACAGGGGGGCCACTGAAGCTTTCTTT
>NA|NA|TRBV27|14|TRBJ1-5
CASSFSGDYQPQHF
TGTGCCAGCAGTTTCTCAGGGGATTATCAGCCCCAGCATTTT
>NA|NA|TRBV7-6|15|TRBJ1-2
CASSPVGGTNYGYTF
TGTGCCAGCAGCCCCGTGGGAGGTACTAACTATGGCTACACCTTC
>NA|NA|TRBV9|14|TRBJ2-1
CASSSVGGYNEQFF
TGTGCCAGCAGCTCCGTCGGGGGCTACAATGAGCAGTTCTTC
>few|NA|TRBV19|15|TRBJ1-4
CASTGPLRGNEKLFF
TGTGCCAGTACTGGCCCCTTGCGGGGGAATGAAAAACTGTTTTTT
>NA|TRBD2|TRBV7-2|15|TRBJ2-3
CASSWGGPSSDTQYF
TGTGCCAGCAGCTGGGGGGGACCGAGTTCGGATACGCAGTATTTT
>once|NA|TRBV18|14|TRBJ2-5
CASSPPGKIETQYF
TGTGCCAGCTCACCACCTGGCAAAATAGAGACCCAGTACTTC
>NA|TRBD1|TRBV6-1|12|TRBJ1-2
CASSARTGYYTF
TGTGCCAGCAGTGCGAGGACAGGATACTACACCTTC
>NA|TRBD2|TRBV6-5|14|TRBJ2-7
CASSYREENYEQYF
TGTGCCAGCAGTTACCGGGAGGAGAATTACGAGCAGTACTTC
>few|TRBD1|TRBV19|16|TRBJ2-5
CASSPRTGLLGETQYF
TGTGCCAGTAGTCCGAGGACAGGGCTCTTGGGCGAGACCCAGTACTTC
>NA|TRBD2|TRBV9|14|TRBJ2-1
CASSLGLADNEQFF
TGTGCCAGCAGCTTAGGACTAGCGGACAATGAGCAGTTCTTC
>NA|TRBD1|TRBV9|15|TRBJ1-1
CASSLRGQGSTEAFF
TGTGCCAGCAGCCTTAGAGGACAGGGGAGCACTGAAGCTTTCTTT
>NA|NA|TRBV20-1|11|TRBJ1-2
CSARVGRGGAF
TGCAGTGCTAGAGTAGGCCGGGGGGGGGCCTTC
>medium-sized|TRBD1|TRBV29-1|14|TRBJ2-2
CSVGPTGVTGELFF
TGCAGCGTTGGGCCGACAGGGGTCACCGGGGAGCTGTTTTTT
>NA|NA|TRBV27|13|TRBJ2-7
CASSLSRTYEQYF
TGTGCCAGCAGCCTCTCCAGGACCTACGAGCAGTACTTC
>NA|NA|TRBV5-1|15|TRBJ2-2
CASSFGTLPAGELFF
TGCGCCAGCAGCTTTGGGACACTCCCCGCCGGGGAGCTGTTTTTT
>NA|NA|TRBV6-1|15|TRBJ2-3
CASSEGDFLTDTQYF
TGTGCCAGCAGTGAAGGGGACTTCCTCACAGATACGCAGTATTTT